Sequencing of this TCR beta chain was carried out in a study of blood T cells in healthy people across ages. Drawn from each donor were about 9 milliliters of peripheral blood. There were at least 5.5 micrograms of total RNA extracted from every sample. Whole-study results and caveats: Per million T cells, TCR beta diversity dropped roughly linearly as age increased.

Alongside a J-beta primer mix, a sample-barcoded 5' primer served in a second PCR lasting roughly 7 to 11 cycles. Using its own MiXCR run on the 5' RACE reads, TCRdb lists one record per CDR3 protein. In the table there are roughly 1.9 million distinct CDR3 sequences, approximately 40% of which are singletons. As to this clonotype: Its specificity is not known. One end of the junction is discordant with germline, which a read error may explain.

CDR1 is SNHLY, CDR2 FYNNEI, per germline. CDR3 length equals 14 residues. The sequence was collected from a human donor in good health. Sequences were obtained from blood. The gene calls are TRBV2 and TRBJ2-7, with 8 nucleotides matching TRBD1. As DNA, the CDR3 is TGTGCCGGCAGTGGGGACAGGAGCTCCTACGAGCAGTACTTC. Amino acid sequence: CAGSGDRSSYEQYF.